The rows below give T cell receptor beta chains drawn from one sample of a study of blood T cell repertoires in COVID-19. TCRdb's copy holds only in-frame clones and misses some; the assay was immunoSEQ multiplex PCR. This sample has approximately 200,000 clones, with 80% to 90% found just once. Source material: peripheral blood. The receptors here all came from a young man with acute or convalescent COVID-19. CDR3s include the opening cysteine and the closing phenylalanine or tryptophan. The D gene is left open where the match is weak. Not every row has a clone size; where given, it reads once, few, many or a size class.

v_call,j_call,clone_size,d_call,cdr3_nt,cdr3_aa
TRBV20-1,TRBJ2-1,-,TRBD2,TGCAGTGCTAGTCGGGGGGAACTAGGGAATGAGCAGTTCTTC,CSASRGELGNEQFF
TRBV6-5,TRBJ2-2,-,TRBD1,TGTGCCAGCATGAGCCGGGACAGGAACACCGGGGAGCTGTTTTTT,CASMSRDRNTGELFF
TRBV12-3/TRBV12-4,TRBJ2-1,-,-,TGTGCCAGCAGCCAGGGTAATTGGAATGAGCAGTTCTTC,CASSQGNWNEQFF
TRBV7-9,TRBJ1-4,once,TRBD1,TGTGCCAGCAGCTTAGGGGGGACAGGGGGAACCGAAAAACTGTTTTTT,CASSLGGTGGTEKLFF
TRBV5-4,TRBJ1-2,-,TRBD1,TGTGCCAGCAGCTGGGGACAGGGAACTGGCTACACCTTC,CASSWGQGTGYTF
TRBV28,TRBJ2-7,-,TRBD2,TGTGCCAGCAGTTTAGTAAGCGGGAGGAGCGAGCAGTACTTC,CASSLVSGRSEQYF
TRBV9,TRBJ1-3,once,-,TGTGCCAGCAGCGTAGACGCGGGGGCTGCTGGAAACACCATATATTTT,CASSVDAGAAGNTIYF
TRBV2,TRBJ1-5,-,-,TGTGCCAGCAGAGCAGAGGGGGTGAGCAATCAGCCCCAGCATTTT,CASRAEGVSNQPQHF
TRBV19,TRBJ1-5,once,TRBD1,TGTGCCAGTAGTATAGGTCAGGGGGAGGCATCAGCTCAGCCCCAGCATTTT,CASSIGQGEASAQPQHF
TRBV4-1,TRBJ1-1,-,TRBD1,TGCGCCAGCAGCCAAGAAGCGGGGGATGTTTGGGACAGGGGTCACGAAGCTTTCTTT,CASSQEAGDVWDRGHEAFF
TRBV7-8,TRBJ2-2,many,-,TGTGCCAGCAGCCTCCTCAGCGGGGAGCTGTTTTTT,CASSLLSGELFF
TRBV6-1,TRBJ1-2,once,-,TGTGCCAGCAGTGACGTGGGGGCCAACTTCCATGGCTACACCTTC,CASSDVGANFHGYTF
TRBV5-4,TRBJ2-1,-,-,TGTGCCAGCAGCTTCGGGTCGGGTGGATACAATGAGCAGTTCTTC,CASSFGSGGYNEQFF
TRBV15,TRBJ2-1,-,TRBD2,TGTGCCACCAGCAGAGATACCGGGGGGAGGTACAATGAGCAGTTCTTC,CATSRDTGGRYNEQFF
TRBV20-1,TRBJ1-2,-,-,TGCAGTGCTAGTGACAGTAACTATGGCTACACCTTC,CSASDSNYGYTF
TRBV3-1/TRBV3-2,TRBJ1-1,once,-,TGTGCCAGCAGCCAATGGTCGAGGGATGGCACTGAAGCTTTCTTT,CASSQWSRDGTEAFF
TRBV12-3/TRBV12-4,TRBJ2-1,-,-,TGTGCCAGCAGCCCTGGACTGCCTCCTGAGCAGTTCTTC,CASSPGLPPEQFF
TRBV7-3,TRBJ2-7,-,-,TGTGCCAGCAGCCCGACGCCGGAGCCCGCCGAGCAGTACTTC,CASSPTPEPAEQYF
TRBV19,TRBJ1-2,-,TRBD1,TGTGCCAGTACAGGGGGGAACTATGGCTACACCTTC,CASTGGNYGYTF
TRBV6-1,TRBJ2-7,-,-,TGTGCCAGCAGTGAAAATGGGTGGGGAGTCGGCGACGAGCAGTACTTC,CASSENGWGVGDEQYF
TRBV2,TRBJ1-2,-,-,TGTGCCAGCAGTTCTCAGACAGCTAACTATGGCTACACCTTC,CASSSQTANYGYTF
TRBV18,TRBJ1-5,few,-,TGTGCCAGCTCACCAGGTAGTGATCAGCCCCAGCATTTT,CASSPGSDQPQHF
TRBV5-1,TRBJ2-3,-,TRBD2,TGCGCCAGCAGCCTGCGGGAGTCGGTAGATACGCAGTATTTT,CASSLRESVDTQYF
TRBV6-5,TRBJ1-4,-,-,TGTGCCAGCAGCGGAAAGGGGGTAGCTAATGAAAAACTGTTTTTT,CASSGKGVANEKLFF
TRBV4-1,TRBJ1-1,-,-,TGCGCCAGCAGCCAAGTCCAGGATAGGACTGAAGCTTTCTTT,CASSQVQDRTEAFF
TRBV28,TRBJ2-4,-,TRBD2,TGTGCCAGCAGTTTTTTGAGGGGAGGGGCCTGGGCCAAAAACATTCAGTACTTC,CASSFLRGGAWAKNIQYF
TRBV9,TRBJ2-3,-,-,TGTGCCAGCAGCCCCTACCCCACAGATACGCAGTATTTT,CASSPYPTDTQYF
TRBV28,TRBJ1-1,-,-,TGTGCCAGCAGTCCGTTCGGGACAAGCACTGAAGCTTTCTTT,CASSPFGTSTEAFF
TRBV29-1,TRBJ1-2,few,-,TGCAGCGTGGGGGCTCGGAATAACTATGGCTACACCTTC,CSVGARNNYGYTF
TRBV28,TRBJ2-2,-,-,TGTGCCAGCAGTTTGAGGTTGGGGGAGCTGTTTTTT,CASSLRLGELFF
TRBV9,TRBJ1-2,-,TRBD1,TGTGCCAGCAGCGCGGACAGGGTCGCATCAATCTATGGCTACACCTTC,CASSADRVASIYGYTF
TRBV29-1,TRBJ1-3,-,TRBD1,TGCAGCGCGGCCAGGGGGACTGGAAACACCATATATTTT,CSAARGTGNTIYF
TRBV5-1,TRBJ2-7,-,TRBD2,TGCGCCAGCAGCCCGGGACTAGCGAGCTCCTACGAGCAGTACTTC,CASSPGLASSYEQYF
TRBV9,TRBJ1-1,-,-,TGTGCCAGCAGCCCGCGGGGCCTGGCGAGTACTGAAGCTTTCTTT,CASSPRGLASTEAFF
TRBV9,TRBJ1-2,-,-,TGTGCCAGCAGCGTAACAGACAGACCTGGCTACACCTTC,CASSVTDRPGYTF
TRBV25-1,TRBJ2-7,-,TRBD1,TGTGCCAGCAGAAGCGGGACAGGGGTTTACGAGCAGTACTTC,CASRSGTGVYEQYF